This is a list of T cell receptor beta chains from one sample in a study of blood T cell repertoires in COVID-19. Profiled with immunoSEQ multiplex PCR; TCRdb holds only in-frame clones, not every one. The sample shows tens of thousands of clones, roughly 88% of them seen only once. The sequenced sample was peripheral blood. The receptors stem from a man aged 45 to 65 with active or convalescent COVID-19. CDR3s leave out the opening cysteine and the closing phenylalanine or tryptophan.

cdr3_length,j_call,v_call,cdr3_aa
13,TRBJ1-4,TRBV6-1,ASSEARSTNEKLF
16,TRBJ2-1,TRBV4-3,ASSQDWVGGGRGYEQF
15,TRBJ1-3,TRBV5-1,ASSLDRGASSGNTIY
14,TRBJ1-2,TRBV21-1,ASTFLGQRRGDGYT
11,TRBJ2-5,TRBV19,ASSPSVQETQY
12,TRBJ2-4,TRBV9,ASSARQGADIQY
12,TRBJ1-1,TRBV7-9,ASSLAAGVTEAF
12,TRBJ2-7,TRBV5-1,ASSLTGSPYEQY
14,TRBJ2-7,TRBV4-2,ASSQGTGGQVYEQY
10,TRBJ1-2,TRBV12-3/TRBV12-4,ASSLKTHGYT
14,TRBJ2-3,TRBV27,ASSLSRLAGGDTQY
13,TRBJ2-5,TRBV5-4,ASSTKGGSQETQY
14,TRBJ2-3,TRBV6-6,ASTLRPGGGTDTQY
12,TRBJ2-7,TRBV7-2,ASSLVSSSYEQY
13,TRBJ1-5,TRBV28,ASSRIIQGNQPQH
13,TRBJ1-5,TRBV6-6,ASSYQSNSNQPQH
15,TRBJ2-7,TRBV10-2,ASSESIGALSLREQY
13,TRBJ2-2,TRBV6-5,ASSYSGGGDGELF
15,TRBJ2-5,TRBV6-2/TRBV6-3,ASSYVLAGGYQETQY
12,TRBJ2-1,TRBV5-4,ASSSLASYNEQF
10,TRBJ2-7,TRBV11-3,ASSLNGGEQY
13,TRBJ2-3,TRBV19,ASKNPGTSTDTQY
16,TRBJ1-1,TRBV6-1,ASSEALQVFSPSTEAF
11,TRBJ1-5,TRBV20-1,SASEQEWQPQH
12,TRBJ2-2,TRBV28,ASSPSGRAGELF
10,TRBJ1-1,TRBV19,ASSVQGSEAF
14,TRBJ2-7,TRBV5-1,ASSSLLAGGPYEQY
12,TRBJ1-5,TRBV19,ASSRDRVGQPQH
11,TRBJ2-7,TRBV28,ASKLAGVYEQY
11,TRBJ2-7,TRBV7-2,ASSLPRPYEQY
10,TRBJ2-2,TRBV30,AWGTYGGELF
11,TRBJ2-5,TRBV11-2,ASSSSHSETQY
11,TRBJ2-7,TRBV18,ASSPEGDGEQY
12,TRBJ2-1,TRBV28,ASSLMGTDNEQF
12,TRBJ1-1,TRBV4-3,ASSQQGARTEAF
13,TRBJ2-3,TRBV5-8,ASNYGTGVPDTQY
15,TRBJ2-6,TRBV5-1,ATMQGLSLSGANVLT
12,TRBJ1-5,TRBV28,ASSFYEFNQPQH
11,TRBJ2-7,TRBV5-1,ASSFREAYEQY
13,TRBJ2-5,TRBV6-5,ASSLASGNQETQY
12,TRBJ2-7,TRBV14,ASSQDTGRYEQY
15,TRBJ1-4,TRBV6-2/TRBV6-3,ASSPQGPTGGGEKLF
14,TRBJ2-5,TRBV5-8,ASRLSRDRGRETQY
12,TRBJ1-2,TRBV7-8,ASTKGQAGFGYT
11,TRBJ2-7,TRBV6-1,ASSEGSGREQY